What follows are 10 T cell receptor beta chains derived from one specimen sequenced in a study of blood T cells in healthy people across ages. The authors ran a second PCR of about 6 to 12 cycles using a sample-barcoded 5' primer and a J-beta primer mix. MiXCR, applied by TCRdb to the 5' RACE reads, yields one record per CDR3 protein. This sample carries around 800,000 distinct CDR3 sequences, roughly 44% of them seen once, and the ten largest clones take approximately 19%. Source material: blood. The receptors come from a man aged 55 to 70 in good health.

J is TRBJ1-6 and V is TRBV3-1; 11 bases line up with TRBD1. This CDR3 spans 15 amino acids. Germline V gene sequence: CDR1 LGHDT, CDR2 YNNKEL (reference sequence). After removal of 3 bases from V and 9 bases from J, the junction contained 4 bases not matched to a gene. In DNA form, the CDR3 reads TGTGCCAGCAGCCATCGGGACAGGGGGGGTTCACCCCTCCACTTT. Amino acid sequence: CASSHRDRGGSPLHF.

In this sample, this clonotype turned up a few times. V is TRBV7-2 and J is TRBJ1-4, with D perhaps TRBD1 (5 bases). Germline CDR1 SGHTA, CDR2 FQGNSA. The ends were cut back, 6 bases at V and 0 bases at J, with 14 bases in the middle. The CDR3 length is 16 residues. CDR3 sequence: CASRPTGAATNEKLFF. The CDR3 nucleotides read TGTGCCAGCAGGCCCACCGGGGCAGCAACTAATGAAAAACTGTTTTTT.

This clonotype appeared once. This chain uses TRBV6-2 or TRBV6-3 with TRBJ1-5, with unresolved D. Germline CDR1 is MNHEY and CDR2 is SVGEGT. Trimming took 5 bases from V and 3 from J, leaving 8 bases between them. The CDR3 has 13 residues. The CDR3 nucleotides are TGTGCCAGCAGTGACAAGGCCAATCAGCCCCAGCATTTT. It codes for CASSDKANQPQHF.

This clonotype came up many times. The gene calls are TRBV12-3 or TRBV12-4 and TRBJ2-5; D uncertain. The CDR3 length is 17 residues. The germline V and J ends were trimmed by 3 bases and 5 bases, with 22 bases remaining between them. The CDR3 spells CASSFGTWPNYVETQYF. The CDR3 DNA sequence: TGTGCCAGCAGTTTCGGAACGTGGCCGAATTATGTGGAGACCCAGTACTTC.

This clonotype was detected only a few times. The chain's CDR3 is CAIKGQVGETQYF. In DNA, the CDR3 is TGTGCCATCAAGGGACAGGTAGGAGAGACCCAGTACTTC. V and J are TRBV10-3 and TRBJ2-7; 8 bases are shared with TRBD1. The tail of the sequence fits TRBJ2-5 better, so the J call may be wrong. From germline, CDR1 is ENHRY and CDR2 SYGVKD. This CDR3 has 13 amino acids.

The V and J genes are TRBV27 and TRBJ2-7; no reliable D call. Germline CDR1 and CDR2: MNHEY and SMNVEV (reference sequence). Trimming pared 4 bases from V and 0 bases from J, leaving 7 bases between. There are 13 residues in the CDR3. The CDR3 sequence: CASSSSYSYEQYF. CDR3 DNA sequence: TGTGCCAGCAGTTCCTCCTACTCCTACGAGCAGTACTTC.

In its sample, this clonotype was seen a few times. The V and J genes are TRBV20-1 and TRBJ1-6; D is possibly TRBD1 (5 bases). CDR1 is DFQATT and CDR2 is SNEGSKA in the germline V gene (reference sequence). V was shortened by 6 bases and J by 10 bases, with 22 bases between the two germline ends. The CDR3 sequence is 15 residues long. DNA of the CDR3: TGCAGTGCCCGAGGGGCAGGGACCACCAACTCACCCCTCCACTTT. Translation gives CSARGAGTTNSPLHF.

The V gene is TRBV18, the J gene TRBJ1-2; a weak D match, TRBD1 (6 bases). The germline CDR1 and CDR2 sequences are KGHSH and LQKENI. The CDR3 has 14 residues. The germline V and J ends were trimmed by 3 bases and 4 bases, with 12 bases remaining between them. CDR3 coding DNA: TGTGCCAGCTCACCCTCGGACAGCTTCTATGGCTACACCTTC. It encodes CASSPSDSFYGYTF.

This chain joins TRBV12-3 or TRBV12-4 and TRBJ2-1; TRBD2 matches 10 bases. The assigned J gene may be wrong: the sequence end matches TRBJ2-7 better. CDR3 size: 15 residues. The CDR3 coding sequence is TGTGCCAGCAGTTTCAGCGGGGGGGCTAGGAATGAGCAGTACTTC. Translating it yields CASSFSGGARNEQYF.

This clonotype has a handful of counts. This chain connects TRBV29-1 to TRBJ1-1, with D uncertain. The CDR3 is made up of 12 amino acids. Trimming removed 7 bases at V and 1 base at J, with 10 bases between. In germline, CDR1 is SQVTM, CDR2 ANQGSEA. The CDR3 nucleotides are TGCAGCGCCCCCGAAGGGAACACTGAAGCTTTCTTT. This encodes CSAPEGNTEAFF.